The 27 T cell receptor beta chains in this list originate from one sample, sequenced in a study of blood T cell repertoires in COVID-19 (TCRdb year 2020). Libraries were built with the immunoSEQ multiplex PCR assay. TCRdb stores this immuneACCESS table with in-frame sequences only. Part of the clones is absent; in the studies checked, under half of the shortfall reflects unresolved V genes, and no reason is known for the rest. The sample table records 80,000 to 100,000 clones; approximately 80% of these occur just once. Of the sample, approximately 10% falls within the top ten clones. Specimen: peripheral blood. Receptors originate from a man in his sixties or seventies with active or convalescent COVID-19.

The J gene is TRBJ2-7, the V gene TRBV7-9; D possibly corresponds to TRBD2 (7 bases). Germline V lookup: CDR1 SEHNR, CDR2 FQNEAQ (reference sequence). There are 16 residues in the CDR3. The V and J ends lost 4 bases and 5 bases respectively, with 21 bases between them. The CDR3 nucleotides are TGTGCCAGCAGCTGGGGCAAATCGGGGGGACAACACGAGCAGTACTTC. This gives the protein CASSWGKSGGQHEQYF.

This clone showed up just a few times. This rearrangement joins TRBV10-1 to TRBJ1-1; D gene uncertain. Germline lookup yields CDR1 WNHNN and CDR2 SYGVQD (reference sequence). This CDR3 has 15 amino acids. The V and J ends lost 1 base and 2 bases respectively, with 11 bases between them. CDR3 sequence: CASSEFRAGNTEAFF. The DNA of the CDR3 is TGCGCCAGCAGTGAGTTCCGGGCGGGTAACACTGAAGCTTTCTTT.

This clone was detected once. CDR3 sequence: CASSSGQGPYEQYF. DNA of the CDR3: TGTGCCAGCAGCTCAGGACAGGGACCCTACGAGCAGTACTTC. V usage is TRBV5-4 and J usage is TRBJ2-7; 8 nucleotides align to TRBD1. Germline assignment: CDR1 SGHNT and CDR2 YYREEE (reference sequence). There are 14 residues in the CDR3. Germline trimming cut 3 bases from V and 2 bases from J; bases unmatched to any gene: 4.

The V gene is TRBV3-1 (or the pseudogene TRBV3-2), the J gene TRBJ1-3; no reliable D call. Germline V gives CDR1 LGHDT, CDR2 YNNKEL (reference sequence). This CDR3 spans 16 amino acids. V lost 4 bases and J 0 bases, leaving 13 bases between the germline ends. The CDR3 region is CASSPEGRASGNTIYF. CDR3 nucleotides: TGTGCCAGCAGCCCAGAGGGCCGAGCCTCTGGAAACACCATATATTTT.

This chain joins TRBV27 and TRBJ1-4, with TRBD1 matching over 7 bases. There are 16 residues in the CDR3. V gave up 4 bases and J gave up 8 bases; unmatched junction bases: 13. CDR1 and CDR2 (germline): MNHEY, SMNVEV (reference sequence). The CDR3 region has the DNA TGTGCCAGCAGTTCCCGGACAGGTTCGGATGAGGAAAAACTGTTTTTT. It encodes CASSSRTGSDEEKLFF. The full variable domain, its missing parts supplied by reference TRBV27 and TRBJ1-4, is EAQVTQNPRYLITVTGKKLTVTCSQNMNHEYMSWYRQDPGLGLRQIYYSMNVEVTDKGDVPEGYKVSRKEKRNFPLILESPSPNQTSLYFCASSSRTGSDEEKLFFGSGTQLSVL.

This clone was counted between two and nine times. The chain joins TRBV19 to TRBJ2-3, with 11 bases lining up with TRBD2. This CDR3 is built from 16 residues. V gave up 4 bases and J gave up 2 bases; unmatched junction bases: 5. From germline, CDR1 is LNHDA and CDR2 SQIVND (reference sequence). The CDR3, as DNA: TGTGCCAGTAGTAACCTAGCGGGGGGTTACACAGATACGCAGTATTTT. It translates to CASSNLAGGYTDTQYF.

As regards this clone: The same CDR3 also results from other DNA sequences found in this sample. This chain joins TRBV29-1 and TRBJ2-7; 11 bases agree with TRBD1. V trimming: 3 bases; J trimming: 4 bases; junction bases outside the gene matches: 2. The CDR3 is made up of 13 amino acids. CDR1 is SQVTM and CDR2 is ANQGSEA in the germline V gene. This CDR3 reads CSVEGQGGYEQYF. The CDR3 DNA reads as TGCAGCGTTGAGGGACAGGGGGGGTACGAGCAGTACTTC.

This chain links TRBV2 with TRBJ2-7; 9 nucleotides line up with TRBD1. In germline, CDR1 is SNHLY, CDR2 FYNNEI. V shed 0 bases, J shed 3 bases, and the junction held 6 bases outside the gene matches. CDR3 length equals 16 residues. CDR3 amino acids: CASSEALGTGFYEQYF. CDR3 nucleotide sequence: TGTGCCAGCAGTGAAGCGCTTGGGACAGGGTTCTACGAGCAGTACTTC.

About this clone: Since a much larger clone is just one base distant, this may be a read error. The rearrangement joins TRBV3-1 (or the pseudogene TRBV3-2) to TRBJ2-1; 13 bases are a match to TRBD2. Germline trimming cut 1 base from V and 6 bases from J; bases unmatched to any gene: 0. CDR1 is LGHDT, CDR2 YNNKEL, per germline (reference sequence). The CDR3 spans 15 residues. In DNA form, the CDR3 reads TGTGCCAGCAGCCAAGGACTAGCGGGGGGCAATGAGCAGTTCTTC. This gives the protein CASSQGLAGGNEQFF.

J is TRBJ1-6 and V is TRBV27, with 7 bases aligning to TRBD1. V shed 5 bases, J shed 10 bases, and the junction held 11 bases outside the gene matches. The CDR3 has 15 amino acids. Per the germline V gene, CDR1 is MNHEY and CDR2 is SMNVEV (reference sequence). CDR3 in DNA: TGTGCCAGCAGTGCGGTGACAGGGAGTAGATCACCCCTCCACTTT. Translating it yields CASSAVTGSRSPLHF.

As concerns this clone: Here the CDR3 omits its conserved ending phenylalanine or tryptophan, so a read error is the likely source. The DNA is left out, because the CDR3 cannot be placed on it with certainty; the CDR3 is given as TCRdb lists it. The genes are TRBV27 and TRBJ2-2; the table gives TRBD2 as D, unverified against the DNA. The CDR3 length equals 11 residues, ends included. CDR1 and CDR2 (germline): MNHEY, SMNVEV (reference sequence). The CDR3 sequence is CASSWEEDKAP.

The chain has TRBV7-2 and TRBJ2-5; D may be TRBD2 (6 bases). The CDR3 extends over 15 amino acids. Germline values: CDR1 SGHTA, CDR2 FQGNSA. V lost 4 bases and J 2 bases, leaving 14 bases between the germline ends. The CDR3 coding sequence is TGTGCCAGCAGCTCATTGGGCGGGGTACAAGAGACCCAGTACTTC. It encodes CASSSLGGVQETQYF.

The CDR3 loop is CASSLARTDTQYF. In DNA form, the CDR3 reads TGTGCCAGCAGTCTAGCCCGCACAGATACGCAGTATTTT. The gene calls are TRBV27 and TRBJ2-3, with a weak D call TRBD2 (5 bases). This CDR3 has 13 residues. V lost 5 bases, J lost 1 base, and 7 bases lay in between. In germline, CDR1 is MNHEY, CDR2 SMNVEV (reference sequence).

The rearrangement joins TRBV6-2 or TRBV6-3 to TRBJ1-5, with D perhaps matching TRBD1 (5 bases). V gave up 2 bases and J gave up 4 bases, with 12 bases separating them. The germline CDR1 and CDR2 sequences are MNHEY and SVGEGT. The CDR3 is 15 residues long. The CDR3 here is CASSYGRQPNQPQHF. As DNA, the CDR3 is TGTGCCAGCAGTTACGGGCGACAGCCTAATCAGCCCCAGCATTTT.

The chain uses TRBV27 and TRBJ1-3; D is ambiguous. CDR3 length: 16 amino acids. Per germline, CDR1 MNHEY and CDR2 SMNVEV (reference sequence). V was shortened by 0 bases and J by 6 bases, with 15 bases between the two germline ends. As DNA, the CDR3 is TGTGCCAGCAGTTTATCGGGCCGCTCGAGCTCAAACACCATATATTTT. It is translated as CASSLSGRSSSNTIYF.

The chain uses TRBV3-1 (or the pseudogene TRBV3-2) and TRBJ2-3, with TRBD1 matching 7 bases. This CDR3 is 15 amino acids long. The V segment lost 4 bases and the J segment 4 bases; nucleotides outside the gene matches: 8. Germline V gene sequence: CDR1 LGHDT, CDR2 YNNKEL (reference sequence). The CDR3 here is CASSPQLGGPDTQYF. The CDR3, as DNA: TGTGCCAGCAGCCCCCAGCTAGGGGGCCCAGATACGCAGTATTTT.

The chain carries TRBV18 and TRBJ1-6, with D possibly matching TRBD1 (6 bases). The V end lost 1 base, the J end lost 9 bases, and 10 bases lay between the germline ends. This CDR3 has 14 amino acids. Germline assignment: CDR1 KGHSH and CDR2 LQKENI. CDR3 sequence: CASSPLPGVSPLHF. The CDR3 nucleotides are TGTGCCAGCTCACCACTGCCAGGGGTTTCACCCCTCCACTTT.

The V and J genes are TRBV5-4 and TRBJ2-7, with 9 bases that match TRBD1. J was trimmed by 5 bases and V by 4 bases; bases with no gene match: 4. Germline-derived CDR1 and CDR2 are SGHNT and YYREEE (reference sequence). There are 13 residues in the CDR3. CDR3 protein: CASSLGQGNEQYF. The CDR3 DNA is TGTGCCAGCAGCCTGGGACAGGGTAACGAGCAGTACTTC. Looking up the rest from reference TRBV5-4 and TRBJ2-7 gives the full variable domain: ETGVTQSPTHLIKTRGQQVTLRCSSQSGHNTVSWYQQALGQGPQFIFQYYREEENGRGNFPPRFSGLQFPNYSSELNVNALELDDSALYLCASSLGQGNEQYFGPGTRLTVT.

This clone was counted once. CDR3 DNA: TGTGCCAGCAGCCACAGGGTTTTGATAGATACGCAGTATTTT. Residues: CASSHRVLIDTQYF. The V gene is TRBV7-2, the J gene TRBJ2-3; D is perhaps TRBD1 (6 bases). CDR3 length: 14 amino acids. Germline lookup yields CDR1 SGHTA and CDR2 FQGNSA. The germline V and J ends were trimmed by 5 bases and 5 bases, with 14 bases remaining between them.

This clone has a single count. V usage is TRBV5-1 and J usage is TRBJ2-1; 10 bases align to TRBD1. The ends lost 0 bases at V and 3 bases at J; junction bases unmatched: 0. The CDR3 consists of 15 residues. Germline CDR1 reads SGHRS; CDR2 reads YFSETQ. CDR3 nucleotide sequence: TGCGCCAGCAGCTTGGGGACAGGGGGCTACAATGAGCAGTTCTTC. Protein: CASSLGTGGYNEQFF. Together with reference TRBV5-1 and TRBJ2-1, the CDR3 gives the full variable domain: KAGVTQTPRYLIKTRGQQVTLSCSPISGHRSVSWYQQTPGQGLQFLFEYFSETQRNKGNFPGRFSGRQFSNSRSEMNVSTLELGDSALYLCASSLGTGGYNEQFFGPGTRLTVL.

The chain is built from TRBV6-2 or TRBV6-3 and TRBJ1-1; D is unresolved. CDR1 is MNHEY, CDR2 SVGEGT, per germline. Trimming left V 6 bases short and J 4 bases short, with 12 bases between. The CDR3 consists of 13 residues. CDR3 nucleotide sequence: TGTGCCAGCAGCTTTGACTGGAGCACTGAAGCTTTCTTT. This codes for CASSFDWSTEAFF.

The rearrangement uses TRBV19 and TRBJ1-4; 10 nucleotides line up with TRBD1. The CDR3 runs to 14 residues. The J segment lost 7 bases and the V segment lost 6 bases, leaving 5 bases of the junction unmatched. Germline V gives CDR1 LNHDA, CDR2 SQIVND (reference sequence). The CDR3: CASRNDRGREKLFF. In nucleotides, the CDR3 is TGTGCCAGTAGAAACGACAGGGGGCGTGAAAAACTGTTTTTT.

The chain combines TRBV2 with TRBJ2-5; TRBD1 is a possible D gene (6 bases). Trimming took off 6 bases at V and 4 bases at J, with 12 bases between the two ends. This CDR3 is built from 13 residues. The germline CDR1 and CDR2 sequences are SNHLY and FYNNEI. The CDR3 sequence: CASSVGRGETQYF. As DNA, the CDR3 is TGTGCCAGCAGCGTCGGCAGGGGAGAGACCCAGTACTTC.

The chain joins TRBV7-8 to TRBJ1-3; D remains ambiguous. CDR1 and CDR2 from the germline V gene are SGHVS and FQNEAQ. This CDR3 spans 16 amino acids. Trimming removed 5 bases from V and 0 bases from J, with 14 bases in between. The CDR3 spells CASSLGAARSGNTIYF. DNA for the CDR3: TGTGCCAGCAGCCTCGGAGCAGCCCGCTCTGGAAACACCATATATTTT.

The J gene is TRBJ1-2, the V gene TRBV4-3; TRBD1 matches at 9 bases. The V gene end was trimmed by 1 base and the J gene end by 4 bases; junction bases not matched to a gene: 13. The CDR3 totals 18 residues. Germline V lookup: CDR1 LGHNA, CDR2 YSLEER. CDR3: CASSQASVKDRGTYGYTF. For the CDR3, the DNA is TGCGCCAGCAGCCAAGCGAGTGTGAAGGACAGGGGTACCTATGGCTACACCTTC.

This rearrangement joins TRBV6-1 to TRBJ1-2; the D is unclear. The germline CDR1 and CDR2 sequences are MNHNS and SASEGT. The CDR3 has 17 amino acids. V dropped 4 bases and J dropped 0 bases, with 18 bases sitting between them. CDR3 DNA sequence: TGTGCCAGCAGTGCTCGAACAAGCGGGATGACTAACTATGGCTACACCTTC. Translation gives CASSARTSGMTNYGYTF.

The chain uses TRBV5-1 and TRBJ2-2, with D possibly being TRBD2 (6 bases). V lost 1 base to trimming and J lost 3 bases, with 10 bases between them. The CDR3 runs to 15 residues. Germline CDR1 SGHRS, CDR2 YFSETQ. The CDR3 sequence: CASSLPSADTGELFF. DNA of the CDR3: TGCGCCAGCAGCTTGCCTAGCGCGGACACCGGGGAGCTGTTTTTT.